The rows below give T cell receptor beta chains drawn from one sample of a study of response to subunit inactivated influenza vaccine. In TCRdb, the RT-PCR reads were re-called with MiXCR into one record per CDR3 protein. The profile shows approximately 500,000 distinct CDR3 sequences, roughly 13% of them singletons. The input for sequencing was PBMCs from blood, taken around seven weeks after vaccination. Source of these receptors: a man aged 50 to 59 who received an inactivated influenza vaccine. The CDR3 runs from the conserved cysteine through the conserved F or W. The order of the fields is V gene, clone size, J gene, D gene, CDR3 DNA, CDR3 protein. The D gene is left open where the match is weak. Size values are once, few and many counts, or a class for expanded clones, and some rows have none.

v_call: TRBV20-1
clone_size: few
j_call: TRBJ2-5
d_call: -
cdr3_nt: TGCAGTGCTCCTCCCCGGCCCAGAGTAGAGACCCAGTACTTC
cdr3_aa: CSAPPRPRVETQYF

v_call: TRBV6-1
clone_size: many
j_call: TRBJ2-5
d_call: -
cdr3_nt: TGTGCCAGCACCAATTGGAGGGGCCAAGAGACCCAGTACTTC
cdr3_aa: CASTNWRGQETQYF

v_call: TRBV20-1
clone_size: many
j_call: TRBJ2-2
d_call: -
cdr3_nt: TGCAGTGCTAGAGATCCCACATCTACGACCGGCTGGAACACCGGGGAGCTGTTTTTT
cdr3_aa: CSARDPTSTTGWNTGELFF

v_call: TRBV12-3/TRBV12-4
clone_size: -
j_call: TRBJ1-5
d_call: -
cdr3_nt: TGTGCCAGCAGTTTTGCTCTTAATCAGCCCCAGCATTTT
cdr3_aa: CASSFALNQPQHF

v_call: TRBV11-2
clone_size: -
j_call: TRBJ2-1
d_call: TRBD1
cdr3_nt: TGTGCCAGCAGCTTAGTGGGACAGGGATCCTACAATGAGCAGTTCTTC
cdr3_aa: CASSLVGQGSYNEQFF

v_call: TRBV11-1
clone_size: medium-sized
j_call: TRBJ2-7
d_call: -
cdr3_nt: TGTGCCAGCAGCTTCTTTGAGGGCGAGCAGTACTTC
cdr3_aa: CASSFFEGEQYF

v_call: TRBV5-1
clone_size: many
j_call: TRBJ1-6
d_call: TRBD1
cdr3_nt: TGCGCCAGCAGCCCGGGACAGCATTCACCCCTCCACTTT
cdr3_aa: CASSPGQHSPLHF

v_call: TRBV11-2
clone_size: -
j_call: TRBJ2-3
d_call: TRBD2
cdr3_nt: TGTGCCAGCAGCTTAATTTCCCCTAGCGGGAGAAGCACAGATACGCAGTATTTT
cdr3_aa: CASSLISPSGRSTDTQYF

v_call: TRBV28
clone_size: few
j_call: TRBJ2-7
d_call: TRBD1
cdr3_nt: TGTGCCAGCAGGAGACAGGGGACTTGGGACGAGCAGTACTTC
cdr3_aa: CASRRQGTWDEQYF

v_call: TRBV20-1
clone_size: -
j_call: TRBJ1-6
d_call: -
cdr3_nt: TGCAGTGCTAGAAGTCGTAAACAGAGCTCCTATAATTCACCCCTCCACTTT
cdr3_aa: CSARSRKQSSYNSPLHF

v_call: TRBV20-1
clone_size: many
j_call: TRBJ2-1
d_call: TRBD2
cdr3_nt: TGCAGTGCTAGGACTAGCGGGGGGGCCTTCGAAAATGAGCAGTTCTTC
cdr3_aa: CSARTSGGAFENEQFF

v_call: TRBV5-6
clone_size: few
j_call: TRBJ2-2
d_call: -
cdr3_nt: TGTGCCAGCAGCTTGCCCGGATCAGGGGTCACCGGGGAGCTGTTTTTT
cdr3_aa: CASSLPGSGVTGELFF

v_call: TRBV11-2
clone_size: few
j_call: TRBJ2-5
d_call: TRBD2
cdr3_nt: TGTGCCAGCAGCTCAGGGTGGTTAATAGCGGGGTACCAAGAGACCCAGTACTTC
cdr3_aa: CASSSGWLIAGYQETQYF

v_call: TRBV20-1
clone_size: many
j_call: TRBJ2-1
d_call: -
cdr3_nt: TGCAGTGCTAGAGCGATGGGGGGGGCCTCCATTGAGCAGTTCTTC
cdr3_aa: CSARAMGGASIEQFF

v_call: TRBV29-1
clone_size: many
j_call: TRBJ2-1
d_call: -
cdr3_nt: TGCAGCGTTGAAGACCCGCGACAGGAGGGGTCCTACAATGAGCAGTTCTTC
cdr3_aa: CSVEDPRQEGSYNEQFF

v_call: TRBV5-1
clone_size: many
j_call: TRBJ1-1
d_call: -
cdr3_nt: TGCGCCAGCAGCTTACAAGCCACTGAAGCTTTCTTT
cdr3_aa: CASSLQATEAFF

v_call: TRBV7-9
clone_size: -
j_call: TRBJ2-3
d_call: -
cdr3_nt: TGTGCCAGCAGCTTAGATCGGGGGCTCGGTGCAGATACGCAGTATTTT
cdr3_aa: CASSLDRGLGADTQYF